The present TCR beta chain was sequenced within a study of CD8+CD57+ T cells in acquired aplastic anemia. Patients picked for sequencing had shown CD8+CD57+ cell expansion detected by flow cytometry. Using genomic DNA as the template, TCR beta VDJ and CDR3 profiling was carried out. A single record per CDR3 protein comes from TCRdb applying MiXCR to the reads. This sample has about 240,000 distinct CDR3 sequences, with around 45% found just once. V was pared by 5 bases and J by 0 bases, with 12 bases of the junction left unmatched. The CDR3 length is 18 residues. CDR1 MNHNY and CDR2 SVGAGI come from the germline V gene (reference sequence).

The V and J genes are TRBV6-6 and TRBJ1-5; 8 bases align to TRBD1. This TCR derives from a human donor with aplastic anemia. The sample comprised sorted CD4+, CD8+, or CD8+CD57+ T cells (not recorded which) from PBMCs. CDR3 nucleotides: TGTGCCAGCAGTCGACAACCGGGACAGGATTATAGCAATCAGCCCCAGCATTTT. Protein: CASSRQPGQDYSNQPQHF.